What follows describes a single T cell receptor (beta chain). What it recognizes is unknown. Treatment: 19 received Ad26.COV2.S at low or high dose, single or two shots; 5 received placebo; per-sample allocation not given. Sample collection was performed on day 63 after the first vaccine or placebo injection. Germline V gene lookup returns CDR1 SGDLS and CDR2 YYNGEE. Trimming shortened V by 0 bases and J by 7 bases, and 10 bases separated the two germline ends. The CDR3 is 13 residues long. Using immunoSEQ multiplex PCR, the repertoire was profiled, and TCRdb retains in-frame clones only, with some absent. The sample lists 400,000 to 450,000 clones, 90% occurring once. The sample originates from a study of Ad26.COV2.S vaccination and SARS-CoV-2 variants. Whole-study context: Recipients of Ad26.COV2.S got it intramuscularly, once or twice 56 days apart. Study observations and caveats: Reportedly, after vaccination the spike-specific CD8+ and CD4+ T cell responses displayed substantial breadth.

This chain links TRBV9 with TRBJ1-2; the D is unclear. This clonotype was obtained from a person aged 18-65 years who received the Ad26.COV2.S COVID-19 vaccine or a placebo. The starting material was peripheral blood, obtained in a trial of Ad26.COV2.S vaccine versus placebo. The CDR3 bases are TGTGCCAGCAGCGTAGGAGAAGGGCCTGGCTACACCTTC. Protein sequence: CASSVGEGPGYTF. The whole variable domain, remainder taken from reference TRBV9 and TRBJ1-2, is DSGVTQTPKHLITATGQRVTLRCSPRSGDLSVYWYQQSLDQGLQFLIQYYNGEERAKGNILERFSAQQFPDLHSELNLSSLELGDSALYFCASSVGEGPGYTFGSGTRLTVV.